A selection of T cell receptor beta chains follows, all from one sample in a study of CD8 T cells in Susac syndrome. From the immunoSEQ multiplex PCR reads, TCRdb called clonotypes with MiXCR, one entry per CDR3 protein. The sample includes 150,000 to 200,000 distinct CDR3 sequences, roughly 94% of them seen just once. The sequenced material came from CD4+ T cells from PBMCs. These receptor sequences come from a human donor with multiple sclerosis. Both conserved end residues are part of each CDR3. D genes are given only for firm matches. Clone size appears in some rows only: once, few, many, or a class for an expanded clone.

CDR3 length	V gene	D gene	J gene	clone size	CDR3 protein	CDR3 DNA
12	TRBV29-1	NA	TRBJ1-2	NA	CSVARGRYGYTF	TGCAGCGTTGCGCGGGGCCGCTATGGCTACACCTTC
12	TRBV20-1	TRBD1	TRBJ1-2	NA	CSPGQGSYGYTF	TGCAGTCCGGGACAGGGGAGCTATGGCTACACCTTC
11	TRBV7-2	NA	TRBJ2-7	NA	CASSLREQQYF	TGTGCCAGCAGCTTGCGGGAACAGCAGTACTTC
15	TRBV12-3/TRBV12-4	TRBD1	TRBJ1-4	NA	CASSRAGTGREKLFF	TGTGCCAGCAGTAGAGCCGGGACAGGGAGAGAAAAACTGTTTTTT
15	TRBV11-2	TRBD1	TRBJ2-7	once	CASSLGPGTDYEQYF	TGTGCCAGCAGCCTTGGACCCGGGACAGACTACGAGCAGTACTTC
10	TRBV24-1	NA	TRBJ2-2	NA	CAVGTGELFF	TGTGCCGTGGGGACCGGGGAGCTGTTTTTT
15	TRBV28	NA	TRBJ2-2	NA	CASNPKTANTGELFF	TGTGCCAGCAACCCTAAGACAGCGAACACCGGGGAGCTGTTTTTT
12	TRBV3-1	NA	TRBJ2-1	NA	CASSQLANEQFF	TGTGCCAGCAGCCAGCTAGCGAATGAGCAGTTCTTC
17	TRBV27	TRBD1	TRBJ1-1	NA	CASSLTKTGIMNTEAFF	TGTGCCAGCAGTTTAACAAAGACAGGGATCATGAACACTGAAGCTTTCTTT
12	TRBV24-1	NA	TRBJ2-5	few	CATRDREETQYF	TGTGCCACCAGGGACAGAGAAGAGACCCAGTACTTC
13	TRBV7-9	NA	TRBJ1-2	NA	CASSLVGHGGYTF	TGTGCCAGCAGCTTAGTAGGCCACGGGGGCTACACCTTC
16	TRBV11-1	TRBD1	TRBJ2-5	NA	CASSRDRPTSQETQYF	TGTGCCAGCAGTCGGGACAGGCCCACCTCCCAAGAGACCCAGTACTTC
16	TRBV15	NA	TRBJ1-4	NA	CATSERTGTANEKLFF	TGTGCCACCAGCGAAAGGACGGGGACCGCGAATGAAAAACTGTTTTTT
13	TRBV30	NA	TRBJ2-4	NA	CAWAGSKGNIQYF	TGTGCCTGGGCAGGGAGTAAGGGAAACATTCAGTACTTC
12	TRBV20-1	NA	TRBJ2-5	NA	CSARSGQETQYF	TGCAGTGCGCGTAGCGGCCAAGAGACCCAGTACTTC
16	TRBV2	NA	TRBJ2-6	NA	CAGNSEALSGANVLTF	TGTGCCGGGAATAGCGAGGCGCTCTCTGGGGCCAACGTCCTGACTTTC
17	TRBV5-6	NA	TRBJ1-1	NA	CASSDGRGTEMNTEAFF	TGTGCCAGCAGCGACGGACGGGGGACCGAGATGAACACTGAAGCTTTCTTT
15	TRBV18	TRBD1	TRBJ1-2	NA	CASSPEMQGVVGYTF	TGTGCCAGCTCACCAGAAATGCAGGGGGTGGTTGGCTACACCTTC
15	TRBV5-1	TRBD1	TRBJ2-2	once	CASSRLGQGNGELFF	TGCGCCAGCAGCCGCCTAGGACAGGGAAACGGGGAGCTGTTTTTT
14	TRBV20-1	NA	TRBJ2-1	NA	CSARSGSLYNEQFF	TGCAGTGCTAGGTCCGGATCGTTATACAATGAGCAGTTCTTC
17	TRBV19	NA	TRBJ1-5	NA	CASTESGAGPFNQPQHF	TGTGCCAGTACCGAAAGTGGGGCAGGGCCGTTCAATCAGCCCCAGCATTTT
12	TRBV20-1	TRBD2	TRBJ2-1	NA	CSATRLAGPQFF	TGCAGTGCTACAAGACTAGCGGGTCCACAGTTCTTC
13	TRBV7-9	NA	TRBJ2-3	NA	CASTTGAADTQYF	TGTGCCAGCACCACAGGAGCGGCGGATACGCAGTATTTT
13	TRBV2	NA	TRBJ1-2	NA	CASSPGQTYGYTF	TGTGCCAGCAGTCCGGGACAAACCTATGGCTACACCTTC
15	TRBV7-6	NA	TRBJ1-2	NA	CASSLGGTDNYGYTF	TGTGCCAGCAGCTTAGGAGGGACGGACAACTATGGCTACACCTTC
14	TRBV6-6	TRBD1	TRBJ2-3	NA	CASSTSDGTGTQYF	TGTGCCAGCAGTACCTCGGACGGGACAGGCACGCAGTATTTT
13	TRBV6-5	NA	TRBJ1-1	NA	CACLPQGNTEAFF	TGTGCCTGCCTACCACAGGGGAACACTGAAGCTTTCTTT
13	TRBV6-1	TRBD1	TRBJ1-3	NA	CASMGQGGNTIYF	TGTGCCAGCATGGGACAGGGCGGAAACACCATATATTTT
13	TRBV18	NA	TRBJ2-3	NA	CASSPSGTDTQYF	TGTGCCAGCTCACCATCAGGGACAGATACGCAGTATTTT
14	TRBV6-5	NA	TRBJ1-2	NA	CASRSGGTNYGYTF	TGTGCCAGCAGATCGGGAGGGACTAACTATGGCTACACCTTC
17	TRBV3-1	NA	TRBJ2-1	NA	CASSQGFVGSTYNEQFF	TGTGCCAGCAGCCAAGGGTTTGTCGGGAGTACGTACAATGAGCAGTTCTTC
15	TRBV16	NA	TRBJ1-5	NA	CASSQQTGSNQPQHF	TGTGCCAGCAGCCAACAAACAGGATCCAATCAGCCCCAGCATTTT
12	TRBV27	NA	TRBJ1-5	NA	CASSFRDQPQHF	TGTGCCAGCAGTTTTCGAGATCAGCCCCAGCATTTT
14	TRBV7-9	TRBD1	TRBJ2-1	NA	CASSSRQGPNEQFF	TGTGCCAGCAGCTCCCGACAGGGCCCCAATGAGCAGTTCTTC
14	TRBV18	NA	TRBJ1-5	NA	CASSLQGEEKPQHF	TGTGCCAGCTCACTACAGGGAGAAGAAAAGCCCCAGCATTTT
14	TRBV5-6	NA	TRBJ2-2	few	CASSQGANTGELFF	TGTGCCAGCTCCCAGGGCGCGAACACCGGGGAGCTGTTTTTT
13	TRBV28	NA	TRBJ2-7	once	CASRGPPIHEQYF	TGTGCCAGCAGGGGACCTCCTATCCACGAGCAGTACTTC
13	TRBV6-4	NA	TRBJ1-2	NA	CASSDRATDGYTF	TGTGCCAGCAGTGACAGGGCGACGGATGGCTACACCTTC
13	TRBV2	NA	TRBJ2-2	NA	CASSERVAGELFF	TGTGCCAGCAGTGAAAGGGTTGCCGGGGAGCTGTTTTTT
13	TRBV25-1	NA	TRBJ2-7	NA	CASRRSGLNEQYF	TGTGCCAGCAGGAGGAGTGGGCTGAACGAGCAGTACTTC
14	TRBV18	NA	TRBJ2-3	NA	CASSPLTLTDTQYF	TGTGCCAGCTCACCACTCACCCTCACAGATACGCAGTATTTT
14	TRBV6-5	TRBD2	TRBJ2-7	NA	CASRQRLATYEQYF	TGTGCCAGCAGACAGCGACTAGCGACCTACGAGCAGTACTTC
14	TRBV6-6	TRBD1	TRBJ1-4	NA	CASRGQGDEGKLFF	TGTGCCAGCAGGGGACAGGGCGATGAAGGAAAACTGTTTTTT
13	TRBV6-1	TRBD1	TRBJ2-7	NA	CASSRQGWYEQYF	TGTGCCAGCAGCCGACAGGGTTGGTACGAGCAGTACTTC
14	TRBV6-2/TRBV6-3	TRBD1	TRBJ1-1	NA	CASRTDRRGTEAFF	TGTGCCAGCAGGACGGACAGGCGGGGTACTGAAGCTTTCTTT
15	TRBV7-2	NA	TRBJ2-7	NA	CASSFSWLVDYEQYF	TGTGCCAGCAGCTTTAGTTGGCTAGTAGACTACGAGCAGTACTTC
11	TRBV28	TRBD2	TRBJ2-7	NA	CAGGPSYEQYF	TGTGCGGGAGGGCCTTCCTACGAGCAGTACTTC
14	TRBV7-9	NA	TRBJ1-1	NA	CASSFQQEGTEAFF	TGTGCCAGCAGCTTCCAACAGGAGGGGACTGAAGCTTTCTTT
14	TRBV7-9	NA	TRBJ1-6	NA	CASSPPEGRSPLHF	TGTGCCAGCAGCCCCCCGGAGGGCCGGTCACCCCTCCACTTT
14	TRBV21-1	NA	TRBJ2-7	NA	CASSRLAGSYEQYF	TGTGCCAGCAGCAGACTAGCGGGCTCCTACGAGCAGTACTTC